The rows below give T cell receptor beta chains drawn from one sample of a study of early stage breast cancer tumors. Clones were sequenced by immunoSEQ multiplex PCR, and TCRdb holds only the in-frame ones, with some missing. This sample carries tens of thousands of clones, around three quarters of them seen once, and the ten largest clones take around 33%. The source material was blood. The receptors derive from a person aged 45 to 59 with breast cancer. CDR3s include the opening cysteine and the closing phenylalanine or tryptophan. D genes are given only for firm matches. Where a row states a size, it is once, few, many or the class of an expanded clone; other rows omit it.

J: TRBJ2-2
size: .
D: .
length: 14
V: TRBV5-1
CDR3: CASRYYPNTGELFF
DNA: TGCGCCAGCAGGTACTACCCGAACACCGGGGAGCTGTTTTTT

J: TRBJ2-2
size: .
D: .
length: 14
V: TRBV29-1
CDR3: CSVGTETNTGELFF
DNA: TGCAGCGTTGGGACAGAGACGAACACCGGGGAGCTGTTTTTT

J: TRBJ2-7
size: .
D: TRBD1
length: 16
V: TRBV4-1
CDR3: CASSQSSTGPGYEQYF
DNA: TGCGCCAGCAGCCAATCTTCGACAGGGCCCGGCTACGAGCAGTACTTC

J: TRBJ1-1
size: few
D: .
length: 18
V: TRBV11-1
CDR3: CASSFRRTRQALNTEAFF
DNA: TGTGCCAGCAGCTTTCGACGGACTAGACAGGCGCTTAACACTGAAGCTTTCTTT

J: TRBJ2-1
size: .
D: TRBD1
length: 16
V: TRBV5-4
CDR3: CASSSLGQGKHNEQFF
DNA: TGTGCCAGCAGCTCTCTGGGACAGGGAAAACACAATGAGCAGTTCTTC

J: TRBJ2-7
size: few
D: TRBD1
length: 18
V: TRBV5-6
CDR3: CASSGGSGGEVRSYEQYF
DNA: TGTGCCAGCAGCGGGGGATCAGGGGGCGAGGTCAGGTCCTACGAGCAGTACTTC

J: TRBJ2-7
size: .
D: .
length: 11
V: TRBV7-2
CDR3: CASSSTYEQYF
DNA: TGTGCCAGCAGCTCCACCTACGAGCAGTACTTC

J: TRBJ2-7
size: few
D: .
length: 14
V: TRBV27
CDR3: CASSPLMSSYEQYF
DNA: TGTGCCAGCAGTCCGTTGATGAGCTCCTACGAGCAGTACTTC

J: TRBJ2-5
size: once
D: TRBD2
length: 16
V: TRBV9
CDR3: CASSVVPTSGWETQYF
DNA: TGTGCCAGCAGCGTAGTCCCAACTAGCGGCTGGGAGACCCAGTACTTC

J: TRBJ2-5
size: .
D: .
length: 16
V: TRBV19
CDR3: CASSYGWGSTQETQYF
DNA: TGTGCCAGTAGCTACGGGTGGGGGTCTACTCAAGAGACCCAGTACTTC

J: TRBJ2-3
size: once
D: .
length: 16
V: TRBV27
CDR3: CASSLIRDLDTDTQYF
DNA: TGTGCCAGCAGTTTAATCCGGGATTTGGACACAGATACGCAGTATTTT

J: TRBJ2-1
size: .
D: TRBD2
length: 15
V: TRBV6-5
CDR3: CASSSTSGSQNEQFF
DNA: TGTGCCAGCAGTTCGACTAGCGGGAGTCAGAATGAGCAGTTCTTC

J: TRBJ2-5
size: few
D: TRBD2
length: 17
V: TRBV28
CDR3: CASSEFPTSGKQETQYF
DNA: TGTGCCAGCAGTGAGTTCCCGACTAGCGGAAAACAAGAGACCCAGTACTTC

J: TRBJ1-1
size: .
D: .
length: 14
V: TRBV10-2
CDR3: CASRDRRGNTEAFF
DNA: TGCGCCAGCAGAGACAGGCGGGGGAACACTGAAGCTTTCTTT

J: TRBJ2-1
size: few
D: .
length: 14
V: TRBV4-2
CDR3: CASSQDLARGEQFF
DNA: TGTGCCAGCAGCCAAGATCTGGCCAGGGGAGAGCAGTTCTTC

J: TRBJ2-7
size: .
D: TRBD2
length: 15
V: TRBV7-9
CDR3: CASSSPTSGFYEQYF
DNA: TGTGCCAGCAGCTCACCGACTAGCGGGTTTTACGAGCAGTACTTC

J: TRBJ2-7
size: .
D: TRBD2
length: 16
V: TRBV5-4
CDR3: CASSLELAGRDYEQYF
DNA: TGTGCCAGCAGCTTGGAACTAGCGGGAAGAGACTACGAGCAGTACTTC

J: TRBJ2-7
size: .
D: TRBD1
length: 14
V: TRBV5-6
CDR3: CASSLRQGAYEQYF
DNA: TGTGCCAGCAGCTTGCGACAGGGGGCCTACGAGCAGTACTTC

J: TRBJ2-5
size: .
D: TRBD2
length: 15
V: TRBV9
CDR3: CASSVSPGLAETQYF
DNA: TGTGCCAGCAGCGTCTCTCCGGGACTAGCGGAGACCCAGTACTTC

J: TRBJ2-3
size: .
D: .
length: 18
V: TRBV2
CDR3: CASSEAPETNSVTDTQYF
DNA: TGTGCCAGCAGTGAAGCGCCCGAGACGAATTCCGTCACAGATACGCAGTATTTT

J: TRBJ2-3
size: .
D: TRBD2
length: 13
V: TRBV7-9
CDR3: CASGPGLADTQYF
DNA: TGTGCCAGCGGACCGGGACTAGCGGATACGCAGTATTTT

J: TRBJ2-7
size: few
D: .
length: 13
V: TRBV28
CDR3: CASSGGSGYEQYF
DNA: TGTGCCAGCAGTGGTGGTAGCGGCTACGAGCAGTACTTC

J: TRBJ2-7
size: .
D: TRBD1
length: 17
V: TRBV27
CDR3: CASSLALTGGRTYEQYF
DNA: TGTGCCAGCAGCTTAGCGCTTACAGGGGGACGCACCTACGAGCAGTACTTC

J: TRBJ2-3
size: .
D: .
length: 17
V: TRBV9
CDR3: CASSAQGGGTAGDTQYF
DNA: TGTGCCAGCAGCGCCCAAGGGGGAGGGACTGCGGGAGATACGCAGTATTTT

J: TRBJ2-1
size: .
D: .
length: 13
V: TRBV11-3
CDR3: CASSLGNYNEQFF
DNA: TGTGCCAGCAGCTTAGGGAACTACAATGAGCAGTTCTTC

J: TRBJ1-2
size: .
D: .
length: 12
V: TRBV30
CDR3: CAWSGVNYGYTF
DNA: TGTGCCTGGAGTGGGGTCAACTATGGCTACACCTTC

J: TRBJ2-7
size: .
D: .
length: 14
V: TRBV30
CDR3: CAWSVASRSYEQYF
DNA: TGTGCCTGGAGTGTGGCTAGCCGATCCTACGAGCAGTACTTC

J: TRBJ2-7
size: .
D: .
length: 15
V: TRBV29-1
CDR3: CSVETSGTYGYEQYF
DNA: TGCAGCGTTGAGACTTCCGGGACATACGGCTACGAGCAGTACTTC

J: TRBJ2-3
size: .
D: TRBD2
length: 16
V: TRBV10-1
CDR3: CASSERLAGGPDTQYF
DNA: TGCGCCAGCAGTGAGAGGTTAGCGGGAGGGCCAGATACGCAGTATTTT

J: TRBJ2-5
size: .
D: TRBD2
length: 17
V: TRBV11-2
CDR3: CASSLRTGLAGQETQYF
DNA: TGTGCCAGCAGCTTACGAACGGGACTAGCGGGCCAAGAGACCCAGTACTTC

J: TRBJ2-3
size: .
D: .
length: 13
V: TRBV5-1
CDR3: CASSLSSPDTQYF
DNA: TGCGCCAGCAGCTTGAGTTCCCCAGATACGCAGTATTTT

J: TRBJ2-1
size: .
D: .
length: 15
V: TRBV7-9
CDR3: CASSLRLETSNEQFF
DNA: TGTGCCAGCAGCTTAAGACTAGAGACGAGCAATGAGCAGTTCTTC

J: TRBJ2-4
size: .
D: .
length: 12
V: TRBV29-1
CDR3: CSVAGGENIQYF
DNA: TGCAGCGTTGCAGGGGGGGAAAACATTCAGTACTTC

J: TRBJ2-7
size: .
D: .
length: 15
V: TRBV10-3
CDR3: CAITPDREVSYEQYF
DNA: TGTGCCATCACCCCAGACAGAGAGGTTTCCTACGAGCAGTACTTC

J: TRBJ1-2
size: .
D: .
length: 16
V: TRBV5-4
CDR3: CASSFQEAAGRYGYTF
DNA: TGTGCCAGCAGCTTTCAGGAGGCAGCCGGCCGCTATGGCTACACCTTC

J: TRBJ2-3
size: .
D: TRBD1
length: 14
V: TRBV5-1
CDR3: CASSRDRGTDTQYF
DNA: TGCGCCAGTTCCCGGGACAGGGGGACAGATACGCAGTATTTT

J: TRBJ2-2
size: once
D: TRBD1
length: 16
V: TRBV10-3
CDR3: CATRPSGQADTGELFF
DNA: TGTGCCACCCGACCCTCCGGACAGGCCGACACCGGGGAGCTGTTTTTT

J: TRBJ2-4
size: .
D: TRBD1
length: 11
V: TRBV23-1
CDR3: CASSQSKGADF
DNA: TGCGCCAGCAGTCAATCAAAGGGGGCGGACTTC

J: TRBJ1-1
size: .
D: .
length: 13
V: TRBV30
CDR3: CAWSVGGGTEAFF
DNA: TGTGCCTGGAGTGTCGGAGGGGGTACTGAAGCTTTCTTT

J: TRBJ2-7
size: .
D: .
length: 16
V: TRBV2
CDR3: CASSDLRDGDPYEQYF
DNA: TGTGCCAGCAGTGACCTCCGGGACGGCGATCCCTACGAGCAGTACTTC

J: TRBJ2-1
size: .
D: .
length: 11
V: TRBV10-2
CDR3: CASSALNEQFF
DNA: TGCGCCAGCAGCGCGCTAAATGAGCAGTTCTTC

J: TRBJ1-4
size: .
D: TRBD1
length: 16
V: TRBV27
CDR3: CASSPDRGQTNEKLFF
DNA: TGTGCCAGCAGCCCTGACAGGGGGCAAACTAATGAAAAACTGTTTTTT

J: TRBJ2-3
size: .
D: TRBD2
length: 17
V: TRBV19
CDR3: CASSRGASGNRADTQYF
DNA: TGTGCCAGTAGTCGGGGGGCTAGCGGGAATCGCGCAGATACGCAGTATTTT

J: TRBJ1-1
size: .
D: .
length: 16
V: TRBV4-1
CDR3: CASSQDWGSFNTEAFF
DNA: TGCGCCAGCAGCCAAGATTGGGGGTCATTTAACACTGAAGCTTTCTTT

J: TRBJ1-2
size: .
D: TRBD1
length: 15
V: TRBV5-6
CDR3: CASSLVGRGADGYTF
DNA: TGTGCCAGCAGCTTGGTGGGCAGGGGGGCTGATGGCTACACCTTC

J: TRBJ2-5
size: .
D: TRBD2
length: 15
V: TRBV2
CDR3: CASSEDGGSGETQYF
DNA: TGTGCCAGCAGTGAAGATGGCGGGAGCGGGGAGACCCAGTACTTC

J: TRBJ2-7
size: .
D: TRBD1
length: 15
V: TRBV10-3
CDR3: CAISEGAGTVSEQYF
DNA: TGTGCCATCAGTGAGGGGGCCGGGACAGTCAGCGAGCAGTACTTC

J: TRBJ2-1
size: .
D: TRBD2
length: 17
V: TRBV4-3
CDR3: CASSQERAGAVYNEQFF
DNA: TGCGCCAGCAGCCAAGAACGAGCGGGAGCGGTGTACAATGAGCAGTTCTTC

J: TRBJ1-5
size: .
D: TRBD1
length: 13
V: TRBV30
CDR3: CAWSRGDGQPQHF
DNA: TGTGCCTGGAGCAGGGGGGATGGCCAGCCCCAGCATTTT

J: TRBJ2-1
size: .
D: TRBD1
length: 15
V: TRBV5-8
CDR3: CASSPGQGSYNEQFF
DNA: TGTGCCAGCAGCCCGGGACAGGGGTCTTACAATGAGCAGTTCTTC

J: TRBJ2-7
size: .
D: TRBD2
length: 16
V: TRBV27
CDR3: CASSPRTSGSFYEQYF
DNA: TGTGCCAGCAGTCCCCGGACTAGCGGCTCCTTCTACGAGCAGTACTTC

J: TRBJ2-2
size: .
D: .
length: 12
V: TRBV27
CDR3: CASSPYTGELFF
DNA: TGTGCCAGCAGCCCGTACACCGGGGAGCTGTTTTTT

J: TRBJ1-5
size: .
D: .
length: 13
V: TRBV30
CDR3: CAWSRSLDGPQHF
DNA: TGTGCCTGGAGCAGATCCCTGGATGGGCCCCAGCATTTT

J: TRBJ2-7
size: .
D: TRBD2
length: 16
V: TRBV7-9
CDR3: CASSSPAGLQFYEQYF
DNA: TGTGCCAGCAGCTCCCCAGCGGGATTACAATTCTACGAGCAGTACTTC

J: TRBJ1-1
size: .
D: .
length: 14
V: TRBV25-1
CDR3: CASSHSMGGAEAFF
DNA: TGTGCCAGCAGTCATTCTATGGGGGGGGCTGAAGCTTTCTTT

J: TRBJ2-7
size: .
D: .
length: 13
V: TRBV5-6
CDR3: CASSFGDSYEQYF
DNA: TGTGCCAGCAGCTTTGGGGACTCCTACGAGCAGTACTTC

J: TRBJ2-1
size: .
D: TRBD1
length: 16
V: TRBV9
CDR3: CASSVEGTGAYNEQFF
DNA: TGTGCCAGCAGCGTAGAAGGGACAGGGGCCTACAATGAGCAGTTCTTC

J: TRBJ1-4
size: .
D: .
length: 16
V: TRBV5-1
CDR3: CASSPDRRGINEKLFF
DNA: TGCGCCAGCAGTCCCGACAGGCGGGGGATTAATGAAAAACTGTTTTTT